This is a list of T cell receptor beta chains from one sample in a study of shared clonotypes between healthy human individuals. Repertoires were generated with immunoSEQ multiplex PCR, while TCRdb's copy carries only in-frame clones and drops some. The sample shows a few hundred thousand clones, just under 97% of them seen only once. Sample: naive CD8+ T cells sorted from blood. All receptors come from a woman aged 25 to 39 in good health. Both conserved end residues are part of each CDR3. Size is omitted from some rows. Given values are once, few, many or a class for expanded clones.

J,V,size,CDR3
TRBJ2-7,TRBV27,-,CASSSGLLSYEQYF
TRBJ1-5,TRBV6-1,-,CASTLTGDQPQHF
TRBJ1-5,TRBV19,-,CASSITTVGPQHF
TRBJ1-1,TRBV28,-,CASSWGGENTEAFF
TRBJ2-7,TRBV27,-,CASSLLASGYEQYF
TRBJ2-7,TRBV11-2,-,CASSLEPEREFYHEQYF
TRBJ2-7,TRBV9,-,CASSVGGSGYEQYF
TRBJ2-3,TRBV29-1,-,CSAVGNPDTQYF
TRBJ2-1,TRBV9,-,CASSPWSREGNEQFF
TRBJ1-2,TRBV14,-,CASSHAGTGFGYTF
TRBJ1-6,TRBV30,-,CASQGINSPLHF
TRBJ2-1,TRBV27,-,CASSYGSGAPSSYNEQFF
TRBJ2-7,TRBV21-1,-,CASSKVDRGPYEQYF
TRBJ2-7,TRBV30,-,CAWSSGGTYEQYF
TRBJ2-7,TRBV7-9,once,CASSSYRGLYEQYF
TRBJ2-2,TRBV19,-,CASSTTSSTGELFF
TRBJ2-1,TRBV4-1,-,CASSSRTFPGHEQFF
TRBJ2-1,TRBV27,-,CASTWTGGRNEQFF
TRBJ1-4,TRBV6-5,-,CASGGRATNEKLFF
TRBJ1-2,TRBV29-1,-,CSVETENGYTF
TRBJ1-1,TRBV7-9,-,CASSLGWGRGTEAFF
TRBJ2-5,TRBV4-1,-,CASSQGLAGREQYF
TRBJ2-3,TRBV5-1,-,CASSLEHREGDTQYF
TRBJ2-7,TRBV28,-,CASKLGSIYEQYF
TRBJ2-5,TRBV5-6,-,CASSRSREETQYF
TRBJ2-6,TRBV6-4,-,CASSEGRGLSGANVLTF
TRBJ1-4,TRBV28,-,CASSPPLFF
TRBJ1-1,TRBV2,-,CASSEGALNTEAFF